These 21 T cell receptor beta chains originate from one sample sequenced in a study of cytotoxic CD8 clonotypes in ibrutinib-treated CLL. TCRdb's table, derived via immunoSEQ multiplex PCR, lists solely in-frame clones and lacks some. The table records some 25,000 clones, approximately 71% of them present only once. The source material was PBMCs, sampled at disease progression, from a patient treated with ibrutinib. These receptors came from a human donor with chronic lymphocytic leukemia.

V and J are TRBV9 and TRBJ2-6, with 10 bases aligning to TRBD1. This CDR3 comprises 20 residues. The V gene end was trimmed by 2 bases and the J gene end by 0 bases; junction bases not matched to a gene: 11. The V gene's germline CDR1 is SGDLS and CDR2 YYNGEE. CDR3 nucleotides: TGTGCCAGCAGCGTGAGACAGGGGGCATTCTTTAGCTCTGGGGCCAACGTCCTGACTTTC. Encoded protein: CASSVRQGAFFSSGANVLTF.

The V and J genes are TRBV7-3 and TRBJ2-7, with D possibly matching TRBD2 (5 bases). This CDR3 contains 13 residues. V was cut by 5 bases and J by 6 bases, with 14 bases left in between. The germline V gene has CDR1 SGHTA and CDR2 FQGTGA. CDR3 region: CASSRGGTSEQYF. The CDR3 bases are TGTGCCAGCAGCCGAGGCGGAACTAGCGAGCAGTACTTC.

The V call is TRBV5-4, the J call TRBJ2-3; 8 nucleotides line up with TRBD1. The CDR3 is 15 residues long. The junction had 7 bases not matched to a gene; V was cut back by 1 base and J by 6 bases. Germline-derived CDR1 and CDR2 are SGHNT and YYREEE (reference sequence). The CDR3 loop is CASSLPGGLSDTQYF. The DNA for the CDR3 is TGTGCCAGCAGCTTGCCAGGGGGCTTAAGCGATACGCAGTATTTT. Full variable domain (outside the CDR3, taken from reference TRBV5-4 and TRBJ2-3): ETGVTQSPTHLIKTRGQQVTLRCSSQSGHNTVSWYQQALGQGPQFIFQYYREEENGRGNFPPRFSGLQFPNYSSELNVNALELDDSALYLCASSLPGGLSDTQYFGPGTRLTVL.

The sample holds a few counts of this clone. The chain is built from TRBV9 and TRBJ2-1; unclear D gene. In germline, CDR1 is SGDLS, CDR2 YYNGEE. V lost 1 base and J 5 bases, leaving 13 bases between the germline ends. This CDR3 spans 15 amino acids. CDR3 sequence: CASSVFDASDNEQFF. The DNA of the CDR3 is TGTGCCAGCAGCGTATTCGATGCTTCCGACAATGAGCAGTTCTTC. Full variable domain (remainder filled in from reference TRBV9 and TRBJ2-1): DSGVTQTPKHLITATGQRVTLRCSPRSGDLSVYWYQQSLDQGLQFLIQYYNGEERAKGNILERFSAQQFPDLHSELNLSSLELGDSALYFCASSVFDASDNEQFFGPGTRLTVL.

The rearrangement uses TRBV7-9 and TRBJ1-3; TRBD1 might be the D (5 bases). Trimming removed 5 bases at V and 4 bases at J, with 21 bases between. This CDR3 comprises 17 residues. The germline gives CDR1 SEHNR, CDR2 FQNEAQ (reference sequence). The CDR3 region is CASSPHGGGAQGNTIYF. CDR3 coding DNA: TGTGCCAGCAGCCCTCACGGGGGAGGGGCCCAAGGAAACACCATATATTTT.

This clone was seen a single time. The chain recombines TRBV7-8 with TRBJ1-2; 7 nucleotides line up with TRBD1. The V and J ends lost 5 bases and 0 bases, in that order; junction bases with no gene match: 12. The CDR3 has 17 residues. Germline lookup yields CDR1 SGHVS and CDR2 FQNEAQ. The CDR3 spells CASSTQGGQASNYGYTF. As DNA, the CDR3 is TGTGCCAGCAGCACGCAAGGCGGACAGGCCTCTAACTATGGCTACACCTTC.

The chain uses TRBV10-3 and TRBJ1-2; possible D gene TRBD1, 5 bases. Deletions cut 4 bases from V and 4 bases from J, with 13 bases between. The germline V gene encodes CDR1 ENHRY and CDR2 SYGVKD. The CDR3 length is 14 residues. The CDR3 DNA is TGTGCCATCAGTGGGGCCGGGGGAGGCTATGGCTACACCTTC. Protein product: CAISGAGGGYGYTF.

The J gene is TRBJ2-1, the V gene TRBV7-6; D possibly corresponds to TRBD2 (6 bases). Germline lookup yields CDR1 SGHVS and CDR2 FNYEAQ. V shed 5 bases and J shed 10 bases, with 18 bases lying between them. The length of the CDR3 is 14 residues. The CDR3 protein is CASSEAGGTGEQFF. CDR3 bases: TGTGCCAGCAGCGAAGCTGGGGGGACTGGCGAGCAGTTCTTC.

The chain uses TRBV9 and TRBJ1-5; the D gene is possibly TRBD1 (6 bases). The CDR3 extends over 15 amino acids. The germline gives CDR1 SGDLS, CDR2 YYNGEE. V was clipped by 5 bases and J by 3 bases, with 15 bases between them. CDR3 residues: CASSPSTGTNQPQHF. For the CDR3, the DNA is TGTGCCAGCAGTCCATCGACAGGCACCAATCAGCCCCAGCATTTT.

CDR3 DNA: TGTGCTAGTGGTTTGGGGTCAGGCACCATATATTTT. It yields the protein CASGLGSGTIYF. The chain has TRBV12-5 and TRBJ1-3, with D unresolved. The germline gives CDR1 LGHNT, CDR2 FRNRAP. Between the trimmed V and J ends, which lost 1 base and 9 bases, there was a span of 7 bases. This CDR3 is 12 amino acids long.

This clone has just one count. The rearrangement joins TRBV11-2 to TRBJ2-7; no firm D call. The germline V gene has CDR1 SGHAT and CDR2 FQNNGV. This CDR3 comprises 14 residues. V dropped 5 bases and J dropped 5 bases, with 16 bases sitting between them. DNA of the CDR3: TGTGCCAGCAGCCCGACCCCATACACGAACGAGCAGTACTTC. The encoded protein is CASSPTPYTNEQYF. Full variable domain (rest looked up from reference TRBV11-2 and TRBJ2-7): EAGVAQSPRYKIIEKRQSVAFWCNPISGHATLYWYQQILGQGPKLLIQFQNNGVVDDSQLPKDRFSAERLKGVDSTLKIQPAKLEDSAVYLCASSPTPYTNEQYFGPGTRLTVT.

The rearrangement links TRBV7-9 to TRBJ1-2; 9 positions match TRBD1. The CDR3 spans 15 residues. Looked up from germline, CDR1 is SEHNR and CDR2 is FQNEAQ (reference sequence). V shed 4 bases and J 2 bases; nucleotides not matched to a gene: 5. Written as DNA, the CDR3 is TGTGCCAGCAGCTCCCCGACAGGGGGGAACTATGGCTACACCTTC. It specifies CASSSPTGGNYGYTF. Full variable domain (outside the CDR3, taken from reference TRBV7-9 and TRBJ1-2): DTGVSQNPRHKITKRGQNVTFRCDPISEHNRLYWYRQTLGQGPEFLTYFQNEAQLEKSRLLSDRFSAERPKGSFSTLEIQRTEQGDSAMYLCASSSPTGGNYGYTFGSGTRLTVV.

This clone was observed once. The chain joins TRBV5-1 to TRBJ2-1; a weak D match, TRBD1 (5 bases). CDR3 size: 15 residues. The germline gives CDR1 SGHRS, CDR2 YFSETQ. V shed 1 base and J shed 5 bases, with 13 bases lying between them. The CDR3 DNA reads TGCGCCAGCAGCTTGACCCCCGGACAAGACAATGAGCAGTTCTTC. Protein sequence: CASSLTPGQDNEQFF.

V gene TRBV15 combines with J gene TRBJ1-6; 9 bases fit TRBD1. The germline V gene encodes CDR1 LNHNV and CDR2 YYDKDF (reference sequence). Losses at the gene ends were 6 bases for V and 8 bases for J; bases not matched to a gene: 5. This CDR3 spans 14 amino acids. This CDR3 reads CATRGDRGYSPLHF. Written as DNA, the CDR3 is TGTGCCACCAGGGGAGACAGGGGGTATTCACCCCTCCACTTT.

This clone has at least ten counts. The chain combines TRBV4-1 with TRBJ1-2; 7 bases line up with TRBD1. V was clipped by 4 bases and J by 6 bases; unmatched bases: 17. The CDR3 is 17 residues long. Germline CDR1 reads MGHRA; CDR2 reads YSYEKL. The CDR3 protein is CASSPEAGGIGDDGYTF. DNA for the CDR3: TGCGCCAGCAGCCCCGAGGCAGGGGGTATAGGCGATGATGGCTACACCTTC.

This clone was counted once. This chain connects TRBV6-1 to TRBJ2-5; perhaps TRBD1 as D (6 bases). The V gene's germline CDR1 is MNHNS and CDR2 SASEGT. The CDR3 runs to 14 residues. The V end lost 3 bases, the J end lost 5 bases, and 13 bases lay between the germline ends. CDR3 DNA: TGTGCCAGCAGTGAGGGACACCTAGGGGAGACCCAGTACTTC. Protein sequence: CASSEGHLGETQYF.

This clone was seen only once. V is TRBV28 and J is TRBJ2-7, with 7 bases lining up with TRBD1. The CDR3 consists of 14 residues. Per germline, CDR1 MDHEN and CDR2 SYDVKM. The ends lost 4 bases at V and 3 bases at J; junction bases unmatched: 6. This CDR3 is CASSSGQSIYEQYF. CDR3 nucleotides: TGTGCCAGCAGTTCGGGACAGTCGATCTACGAGCAGTACTTC.

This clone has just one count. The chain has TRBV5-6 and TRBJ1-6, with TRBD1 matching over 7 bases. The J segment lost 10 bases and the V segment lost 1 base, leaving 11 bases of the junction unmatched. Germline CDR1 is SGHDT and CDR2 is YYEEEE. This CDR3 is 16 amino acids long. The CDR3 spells CASSLWRQGGWSPLHF. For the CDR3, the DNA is TGTGCCAGCAGCTTGTGGCGGCAGGGGGGATGGTCACCCCTCCACTTT.

CDR3: CASSPIPGEAFF. As DNA, the CDR3 is TGTGCCAGCAGCCCCATCCCAGGAGAAGCTTTCTTT. The V and J genes are TRBV7-6 and TRBJ1-1; the D is unclear. This CDR3 spans 12 amino acids. The germline V gene encodes CDR1 SGHVS and CDR2 FNYEAQ. Trimming took off 5 bases at V and 8 bases at J, with 12 bases between the two ends.

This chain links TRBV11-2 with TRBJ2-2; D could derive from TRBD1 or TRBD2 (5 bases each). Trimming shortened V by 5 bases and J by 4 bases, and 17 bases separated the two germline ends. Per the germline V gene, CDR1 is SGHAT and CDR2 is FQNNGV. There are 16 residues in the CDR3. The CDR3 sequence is CASSPRGTPLTGELFF. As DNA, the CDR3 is TGTGCCAGCAGCCCGAGGGGTACGCCACTCACCGGGGAGCTGTTTTTT.

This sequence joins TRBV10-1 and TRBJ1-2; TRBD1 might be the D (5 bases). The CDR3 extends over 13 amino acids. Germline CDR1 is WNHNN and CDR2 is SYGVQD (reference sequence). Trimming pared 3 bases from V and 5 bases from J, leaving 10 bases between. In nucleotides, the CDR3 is TGCGCCAGCAGTGATCGGGGGGAGTATGGCTACACCTTC. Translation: CASSDRGEYGYTF.